This TCR beta chain was identified during a study of T cell repertoires in cytomegalovirus infection. Overall study: Well-studied HLA-B-restricted epitopes and recently identified HLA-C-restricted epitopes of CMV were both used in the study. CMV infection plus the matching HLA type was flagged by public TCR beta signatures.

General study results and limits: Summed frequency of shared TCR beta families picked out CMV carriers who also had the relevant HLA. The response measured ex vivo was dominated by TCR beta clonotypes (HLA-C-restricted and CMV-specific).

MiXCR, applied by TCRdb to the reads, yields one record per CDR3 protein. The data contain some 920,000 distinct CDR3 sequences, around 32% of them singletons. To note about this clonotype: What it binds is not known.

The CDR3 is made up of 14 amino acids. V was clipped by 8 bases and J by 5 bases, with 16 bases between them. The V gene's germline CDR1 is SNHLY and CDR2 FYNNEI. The specimen was cultured CD8+ T cells from PBMCs, collected from culture after CMV antigen stimulation. This sequence was found in a human donor in good health (CMV status not recorded). Some clones in this sample may be carry-over from other donors' samples. This chain links TRBV2 with TRBJ2-1, with D possibly being TRBD2 (5 bases). The CDR3 bases are TGTGCCAGCGTGGGGAGAGACCCGCACAATGAGCAGTTCTTC. Encoded protein: CASVGRDPHNEQFF.